This T cell receptor beta chain was identified during a study of cytomegalovirus exposure and HLA in healthy donors. This clone came up once. The primer mix had 60 Vbeta and 13 Jbeta primers. Repertoires were generated with immunoSEQ multiplex PCR, while TCRdb's copy carries only in-frame clones and drops some. Here the sample spans some 150,000 clones, about three quarters being singletons. This TCR came from a female donor in good health and CMV-seronegative. Sample: PBMCs.

CDR3 in DNA: TGTGCCAGCAGCTTTAGCGGGACGGGTCGGAATGAGCAGTTCTTC. Protein product: CASSFSGTGRNEQFF. The chain uses TRBV7-9 and TRBJ2-1, with 8 bases that match TRBD2. Germline V gives CDR1 SEHNR, CDR2 FQNEAQ (reference sequence). This CDR3 is built from 15 residues. J was trimmed by 7 bases and V by 3 bases; bases with no gene match: 8.